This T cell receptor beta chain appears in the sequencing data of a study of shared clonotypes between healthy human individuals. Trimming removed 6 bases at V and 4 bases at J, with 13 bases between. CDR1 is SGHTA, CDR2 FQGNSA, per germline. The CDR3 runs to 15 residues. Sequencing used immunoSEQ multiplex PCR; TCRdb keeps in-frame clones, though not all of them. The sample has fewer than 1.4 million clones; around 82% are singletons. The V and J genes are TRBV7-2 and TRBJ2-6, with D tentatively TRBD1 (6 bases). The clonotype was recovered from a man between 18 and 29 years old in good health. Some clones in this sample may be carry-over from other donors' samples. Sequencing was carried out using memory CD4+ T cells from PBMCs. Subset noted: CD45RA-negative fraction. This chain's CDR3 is CASRQQGAGANVLTF. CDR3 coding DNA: TGTGCCAGCAGACAACAGGGTGCCGGGGCCAACGTCCTGACTTTC.